A single sample gave rise to the 12 T cell receptor beta chains below, sequenced in a study of T cell clones after liver transplantation. The protocol was immunoSEQ multiplex PCR, while the TCRdb copy is restricted to in-frame clones and leaves out a portion. The sample carries 45,000 to 55,000 clones, about four fifths recorded once. The sequencing used CD4+ T cells from blood, collected before liver transplant. The receptors originated from a human donor who received a liver transplant.

This chain uses TRBV28 with TRBJ2-1; 13 bases fit TRBD2. CDR1 and CDR2 from the germline V gene are MDHEN and SYDVKM. Trimming cost V 3 bases and J 3 bases; bases outside gene matches: 17. This CDR3 contains 21 residues. CDR3 protein: CASSFPTGGFWTSGSYNEQFF. The DNA for the CDR3 is TGTGCCAGCAGTTTTCCCACAGGGGGCTTTTGGACTAGCGGGAGCTACAATGAGCAGTTCTTC.

V gene TRBV6-4 combines with J gene TRBJ1-1; D gene uncertain. The V end lost 6 bases, the J end lost 2 bases, and 10 bases lay between the germline ends. The CDR3 sequence is 13 residues long. CDR1 and CDR2 from the germline V gene are MRHNA and SNTAGT. The CDR3: CASREQINTEAFF. DNA for the CDR3: TGTGCCAGCAGGGAACAGATAAACACTGAAGCTTTCTTT.

This clone has more than one count but fewer than ten. The chain joins TRBV30 to TRBJ1-2; the D gene is possibly TRBD1 (6 bases). There are 15 residues in the CDR3. V was cut by 1 base and J by 7 bases, with 19 bases left in between. Germline loops: CDR1 GTSNPN, CDR2 SVGIG (reference sequence). In nucleotides, the CDR3 is TGTGCCTGGAGTGGGTCTTACAGGGATTCAGGTGGCTACACCTTC. This sequence encodes CAWSGSYRDSGGYTF.

The chain has TRBV4-1 and TRBJ2-3; tentatively, D is TRBD2 (5 bases). Between the trimmed V and J ends, which lost 2 bases and 4 bases, there was a span of 22 bases. CDR3 size: 18 residues. Germline CDR1 and CDR2: MGHRA and YSYEKL. In DNA form, the CDR3 reads TGCGCCAGCAGCCAACCCCCGCAATCTCATGGGAGCGCAGATACGCAGTATTTT. Translating it yields CASSQPPQSHGSADTQYF.

The J gene is TRBJ2-2, the V gene TRBV19; 7 positions agree with TRBD2. Germline V gives CDR1 LNHDA, CDR2 SQIVND (reference sequence). This CDR3 spans 15 amino acids. V shed 5 bases, J shed 6 bases, and the junction held 9 bases outside the gene matches. CDR3 coding DNA: TGTGCCAGTAGTCCCGGACTAGGTTTGTCCGGGGAGCTGTTTTTT. Translation: CASSPGLGLSGELFF.

This clone was recorded a few times. The CDR3 is CASSPTESGNTIYF. The CDR3 DNA sequence: TGTGCCAGCAGCCCCACGGAGTCTGGAAACACCATATATTTT. The rearrangement uses TRBV7-9 and TRBJ1-3; D gene ambiguous. Germline V lookup: CDR1 SEHNR, CDR2 FQNEAQ (reference sequence). The CDR3 runs 14 residues. V was cut by 5 bases and J by 1 base, with 9 bases left in between.

This sequence joins TRBV7-9 and TRBJ1-5; TRBD1 aligns across 9 bases. Trimming cost V 3 bases and J 7 bases; bases outside gene matches: 4. Germline lookup yields CDR1 SEHNR and CDR2 FQNEAQ (reference sequence). The CDR3 sequence is 14 residues long. The CDR3 nucleotides are TGTGCCAGCAGCTTCGACAGGGGGGGACAGCCCCAGCATTTT. Encoded protein: CASSFDRGGQPQHF.

CDR3 sequence (DNA): TGTGCCAGCTCACCAAGGCTAGCGGCACCCACAGATACGCAGTATTTT. Translating gives CASSPRLAAPTDTQYF. This chain uses TRBV18 with TRBJ2-3, with TRBD2 identical over 7 bases. The J segment lost 2 bases and the V segment lost 2 bases, leaving 7 bases of the junction unmatched. The length of the CDR3 is 16 residues. CDR1 KGHSH and CDR2 LQKENI come from the germline V gene.

The genes are TRBV5-1 and TRBJ2-6; D may be TRBD1 or TRBD2 (6 bases each). CDR3 size: 15 residues. Trimming cost V 4 bases and J 4 bases, with 12 bases left between them. Germline loops: CDR1 SGHRS, CDR2 YFSETQ. CDR3: CASSLGGSGANVLTF. CDR3 nucleotides: TGCGCCAGCAGCCTAGGGGGGAGCGGGGCCAACGTCCTGACTTTC.

The rearrangement joins TRBV5-1 to TRBJ1-3; 7 bases agree with TRBD1. Trimming removed 4 bases from V and 4 bases from J; junction bases left unmatched: 11. The length of the CDR3 is 16 residues. Germline CDR1 reads SGHRS; CDR2 reads YFSETQ. The CDR3 coding sequence is TGCGCCAGCAGCCGGAATCTACAGGGGCCGGGAAACACCATATATTTT. Protein sequence: CASSRNLQGPGNTIYF.

This clone was observed a few times. V usage is TRBV7-6 and J usage is TRBJ2-3; D gene uncertain. Germline values: CDR1 SGHVS, CDR2 FNYEAQ. This CDR3 has 17 amino acids. V lost 5 bases to trimming and J lost 0 bases, with 18 bases between them. CDR3 nucleotides: TGTGCCAGCAGCCTCTCCCGGGTCAACCCAAGCACAGATACGCAGTATTTT. This translates into CASSLSRVNPSTDTQYF.

The rearrangement uses TRBV4-1 and TRBJ1-2; no firm D call. CDR1 and CDR2 from the germline V gene are MGHRA and YSYEKL. This CDR3 is built from 18 residues. Between the trimmed V and J ends, which lost 0 bases and 3 bases, there was a span of 20 bases. In DNA form, the CDR3 reads TGCGCCAGCAGCCAAGATCACTCGGGCGGCCGCGCTTACTATGGCTACACCTTC. Its translation: CASSQDHSGGRAYYGYTF.